This T cell receptor beta chain appears in the sequencing data of a study of vaccination and CD4 T cells after COVID-19 (dated by TCRdb to 2022 to 2024). With regard to the full study: Convalescent patients had a positive SARS-CoV-2 result on nasal swab PCR, and of these patients, under ten had mild disease and one had severe disease. In the convalescent cohort there were six males and four females, among whom were two Hispanic individuals, seven Caucasians, two Asians and one multiracial person. Participants got two doses of the Pfizer-BioNTech BNT162b2 vaccine (n=8) or two doses of the Moderna mRNA-1273 vaccine (n=2). Post-COVID blood samples were collected from convalescent patients a median of around 100 days after diagnosis, with a range of roughly 30 to 161 days. Post-vaccine blood samples were obtained a median of about 70 days after the second vaccine dose, with a range of roughly 14 to 241 days. For stimulating the cultures, overlapping spike peptide pools were used, derived from SARS-CoV-2 as well as from the common cold coronaviruses HCoV-NL63, HCoV-OC43 and HCoV-229E. As controls, cultures received a CEFX viral epitope pool (the positive control), an HIV-1 Nef peptide pool (the negative control), or no peptide at all. The spike-specific CD4+ TCR repertoire was compared before and after mRNA vaccination in under 11 COVID-19 convalescent patients and several infection-naive healthy vaccine recipients. Paper-wide results and their limitations: Nearly all vaccine-specific clones in convalescent patients (304 of 307) were mono-reactive for SARS-CoV-2 spike rather than cross-reactive with common cold coronaviruses. An increase in the median number of SARS-CoV-2-reactive clonotypes from roughly 20 after infection to a few dozen after vaccination was observed, but the change was not found to be significant. In convalescent patients, a median roughly 85% of post-vaccine SARS-CoV-2-reactive clones were detected only after vaccination, suggesting vaccine-specific priming. Relatively few convalescent patients were included in the study, and early timepoints after natural infection were not analyzed.

Libraries were prepared through PCR. DNA from cultured CD4+ T cells was subjected to TCR sequencing with the Oncomine TCR Beta short-read assay at the Johns Hopkins FTIC core. The QIAamp micro DNA kit was used to extract genomic DNA from the cultured CD4+ T cells. The Oncomine TCR Beta libraries from cultured CD4+ T cells were pooled using unique dual indexes and then sequenced on an Illumina iSeq 100. Per the source publication's procedure: Non-productive sequences were filtered out, and CDR3s that did not start with C, did not end with F or W, or were shorter than 7 amino acids were discarded. The MANAFEST web application was used to identify antigen-specific clonotypes by comparing peptide-stimulated wells against reference wells and other culture wells. For a clone to be called positive, the clone needed an FDR below 0.05, an odds ratio above 5, and a productive frequency above 0.1% in at least two of three replicate wells. A clonotype was classed as cross-reactive if the clonotype showed significant expansion both in SARS-CoV-2 spike wells and in at least one common cold coronavirus spike condition. Levenshtein distances (stringdist) and unrooted phylogenetic trees (ape) in R version 3.6.1 were used to assess CDR3 homology. In-frame beta chains were kept once TCRdb had trimmed the public reads at Q25 with fastp and called clones with MiXCR. A single entry per CDR3 protein holds the most common genes and DNA from its merged rows. The V and J calls here are based on TCRdb, not the publication. This sample holds about 11,000 distinct CDR3 sequences; about 38% were observed only once. The ten top clones hold around 30% of the sample.

The CDR3 holds 14 amino acids from the cysteine to the phenylalanine. Only the CDR3 DNA stays, 42 bases, in frame from base 1. V and J lose 3 bases and 3 bases, and a span of 11 bases separates them. This specimen's treatment or condition label, per the study, means: 10-day PBMC culture with coronavirus spike peptide pools or control peptides (ViraFEST assay). The study used the ViraFEST assay, which expanded antigen-specific T cells with peptide pools and then identified expanded clonotypes by TCR sequencing. The convalescent patients' positive SARS-CoV-2 PCR tests were from March to December 2020, which was before the Alpha, Beta and Delta variants emerged in the United States. About 2 million PBMCs per well were cultured in IMDM with roughly 5.2% human AB serum and roughly 9.3 IU/ml IL-2, plus 10 ug/ml peptide pools. Half of the culture medium was replaced with fresh IL-2-containing medium on days 3 and 7. After 10 days of culture, CD4+ T cells were isolated by negative selection using the EasySep CD4+ T cell isolation kit. Ficoll-Paque Plus gradient centrifugation was used to isolate PBMCs from whole blood, and the isolated PBMCs were then either used fresh or cryopreserved at -140C. Triplicate wells were generally used for each culture condition.

A word on this clonotype: Its antigen has not been determined. Base qualities are missing; no much larger clone stands one base away.

The V gene is TRBV12-3 or TRBV12-4 and the J gene is TRBJ1-2; tentative D gene TRBD1, with 6 bases matching. This clonotype was obtained from a human donor who had recovered from COVID-19. The sample taken for sequencing was CD4+ T cells from blood, cultured in vitro. Here is the DNA: TGTGCCAGCAGTTTTACAGGGTTCGACTATGGCTACACCTTC. Its translation is CASSFTGFDYGYTF.